These 30 T cell receptor beta chains were sequenced from one sample in a study of blood T cell repertoires in COVID-19. Only in-frame clones appear in the TCRdb table, and some are missing; sequencing was by immunoSEQ multiplex PCR. Of about 300,000 clones listed, about 82% are singletons. Sequences were obtained from peripheral blood. These TCRs come from a woman between 50 and 59 years old with acute or convalescent COVID-19.

The chain recombines TRBV5-4 with TRBJ2-1; D not certain. This CDR3 has 13 residues. From germline, CDR1 is SGHNT and CDR2 YYREEE (reference sequence). Trimming took off 0 bases at V and 7 bases at J, with 8 bases between the two ends. In nucleotides, the CDR3 is TGTGCCAGCAGCTTGGATCTAGTGAATGAGCAGTTCTTC. Residues: CASSLDLVNEQFF.

The chain carries TRBV7-3 and TRBJ2-5; D call uncertain. CDR3 length: 13 amino acids. Looked up from germline, CDR1 is SGHTA and CDR2 is FQGTGA. The V end was cut by 3 bases, the J end by 3 bases, with 8 bases between. CDR3: CASSFSSEETQYF. CDR3 in DNA: TGTGCCAGCAGCTTTTCGTCCGAAGAGACCCAGTACTTC.

The chain recombines TRBV27 with TRBJ1-3; 10 bases fit TRBD1. The trim removed 5 bases at V and 0 bases at J, leaving 4 bases unmatched. The CDR3 extends over 16 amino acids. Germline-derived CDR1 and CDR2 are MNHEY and SMNVEV (reference sequence). The CDR3 DNA is TGTGCCAGCAGTCGGACAGGGGGTTTCTCTGGAAACACCATATATTTT. Its translation is CASSRTGGFSGNTIYF.

This chain links TRBV18 with TRBJ1-1, with D perhaps TRBD1 (6 bases). V dropped 3 bases and J dropped 9 bases, with 20 bases sitting between them. The CDR3 is 15 residues long. Per germline, CDR1 KGHSH and CDR2 LQKENI. CDR3 protein: CASSPRQAEGSQAFF. CDR3 DNA: TGTGCCAGCTCACCTCGACAGGCCGAGGGGTCTCAAGCTTTCTTT.

The V call is TRBV30, the J call TRBJ2-3; 7 bases are a match to TRBD1. Germline-derived CDR1 and CDR2 are GTSNPN and SVGIG (reference sequence). The junction had 2 bases not matched to a gene; V was cut back by 2 bases and J by 0 bases. This CDR3 spans 14 amino acids. The CDR3 loop is CAWSKGQSTDTQYF. As DNA, the CDR3 is TGTGCCTGGAGTAAGGGACAGAGCACAGATACGCAGTATTTT.

This chain uses TRBV27 with TRBJ1-4; D is possibly TRBD1 (5 bases). Looked up from germline, CDR1 is MNHEY and CDR2 is SMNVEV (reference sequence). V was trimmed by 5 bases and J by 10 bases, leaving 35 bases between them. This CDR3 has 20 residues. CDR3 sequence (DNA): TGTGCCAGCAGTCCAAGGGTCCGGGGGTTGCAACTAATGAAAAAACCAAAACTGTTTTTT. This translates into CASSPRVRGLQLMKKPKLFF.

The J gene is TRBJ2-1, the V gene TRBV9; no clear D. The CDR3 totals 15 residues. Germline CDR1 and CDR2: SGDLS and YYNGEE. Between the trimmed V and J ends, which lost 0 bases and 2 bases, there was a span of 9 bases. DNA of the CDR3: TGTGCCAGCAGCGTAGATGAAGCAACCTACAATGAGCAGTTCTTC. Protein product: CASSVDEATYNEQFF.

As regards this clone: At one of its ends the junction is not consistent with the germline gene, which may arise from a read error. The chain recombines TRBV7-7 with TRBJ2-1, with 12 bases fitting TRBD2. CDR1 and CDR2 from the germline V gene are SSHAT and FNYEAQ (reference sequence). The CDR3 runs 15 residues. The CDR3 DNA is TGTGCTAGCAGTCCGACTAGCGGGAGTACGAATGAGCAGTTCTTC. Translation: CASSPTSGSTNEQFF.

CDR3 in amino acids: CASSSGLARSSYNEQFF. The CDR3 DNA follows: TGCGCCAGCAGCTCGGGACTAGCGAGGAGCTCCTACAATGAGCAGTTCTTC. The gene calls are TRBV4-1 and TRBJ2-1, with 10 bases aligning to TRBD2. Germline V CDR1 and CDR2: MGHRA, YSYEKL. The V and J ends lost 5 bases and 0 bases, in that order; junction bases with no gene match: 7. The CDR3 has 17 residues.

This chain connects TRBV7-8 to TRBJ2-1, with D possibly matching TRBD1 (6 bases). CDR1 is SGHVS and CDR2 is FQNEAQ in the germline V gene. The CDR3 sequence is 15 residues long. Trimming stripped 3 bases from V and 8 bases from J, with 17 bases between. CDR3 region: CASSFRRRQAHEQFF. In DNA form, the CDR3 reads TGTGCCAGCAGCTTCAGGCGGAGACAGGCCCATGAGCAGTTCTTC.

This clone occurred a few times. This chain uses TRBV7-9 with TRBJ1-1; D gene unclear. Trimming left V 4 bases short and J 1 base short, with 13 bases between. In germline, CDR1 is SEHNR, CDR2 FQNEAQ (reference sequence). The CDR3 is made up of 15 amino acids. CDR3 sequence reads: CASSSPGPKNTEAFF. In nucleotides, the CDR3 is TGTGCCAGCAGCTCCCCGGGTCCAAAGAACACTGAAGCTTTCTTT.

The CDR3 DNA follows: TGTGCCAGCCACGCTCCAGACAGGGGGAACGAGCAGTACTTC. This sequence encodes CASHAPDRGNEQYF. This chain joins TRBV6-5 and TRBJ2-7; 9 bases line up with TRBD1. The germline gives CDR1 MNHEY, CDR2 SVGAGI. V lost 8 bases to trimming and J lost 5 bases; unmatched junction nucleotides: 10. The CDR3 length is 14 residues.

CDR3 region: CASSPPRDRDYYGYTF. CDR3 in DNA: TGTGCCAGCTCACCGCCAAGGGACAGAGACTACTATGGCTACACCTTC. The gene calls are TRBV18 and TRBJ1-2; 7 bases align to TRBD1. The CDR3 covers 16 residues. V was clipped by 3 bases and J by 3 bases; unmatched bases: 10. Germline CDR1 reads KGHSH; CDR2 reads LQKENI. Drawing the rest from reference TRBV18 and TRBJ1-2, the complete variable domain is NAGVMQNPRHLVRRRGQEARLRCSPMKGHSHVYWYRQLPEEGLKFMVYLQKENIIDESGMPKERFSAEFPKEGPSILRIQQVVRGDSAAYFCASSPPRDRDYYGYTFGSGTRLTVV.

The chain recombines TRBV18 with TRBJ1-3; no reliable D call. The CDR3 contains 15 residues. Germline CDR1 KGHSH, CDR2 LQKENI. The V and J ends lost 3 bases and 4 bases respectively, with 13 bases between them. Written as DNA, the CDR3 is TGTGCCAGCTCACCGGCCAGAAAAGCGGGAAACACCATATATTTT. Encoded protein: CASSPARKAGNTIYF.

This clone has only a few counts. J is TRBJ1-2 and V is TRBV5-1; the D is unclear. The CDR3 is 13 residues long. Trimming took off 1 base at V and 8 bases at J, with 12 bases between the two ends. Per the germline V gene, CDR1 is SGHRS and CDR2 is YFSETQ. DNA for the CDR3: TGCGCCAGCAGCTTGCAGGTCACTGAGGGCTACACCTTC. This codes for CASSLQVTEGYTF. The variable domain in full, completed from reference TRBV5-1 and TRBJ1-2, reads KAGVTQTPRYLIKTRGQQVTLSCSPISGHRSVSWYQQTPGQGLQFLFEYFSETQRNKGNFPGRFSGRQFSNSRSEMNVSTLELGDSALYLCASSLQVTEGYTFGSGTRLTVV.

V usage is TRBV29-1 and J usage is TRBJ2-1, with TRBD1 matching over 9 bases. Germline V CDR1 and CDR2: SQVTM, ANQGSEA. This CDR3 is 14 amino acids long. V lost 7 bases to trimming and J lost 4 bases; unmatched junction nucleotides: 8. The CDR3 DNA reads TGCAGCGCCCAAACTGACAGGGGGTACAATGAGCAGTTCTTC. Protein sequence: CSAQTDRGYNEQFF.

This CDR3 is CASSLAVLGGNEQFF. The DNA of the CDR3 is TGTGCCAGCAGCTTAGCGGTCTTAGGAGGTAATGAGCAGTTCTTC. The V gene is TRBV7-2, the J gene TRBJ2-1; TRBD2 is a possible D gene (5 bases). Germline lookup yields CDR1 SGHTA and CDR2 FQGNSA. V was cut by 0 bases and J by 7 bases, with 13 bases left in between. This CDR3 is built from 15 residues. Full variable domain (missing parts from reference TRBV7-2 and TRBJ2-1): GAGVSQSPSNKVTEKGKDVELRCDPISGHTALYWYRQSLGQGLEFLIYFQGNSAPDKSGLPSDRFSAERTGGSVSTLTIQRTQQEDSAVYLCASSLAVLGGNEQFFGPGTRLTVL.

The chain employs TRBV7-8 and TRBJ2-1; TRBD2 aligns across 16 bases. The V gene end was trimmed by 5 bases and the J gene end by 3 bases; junction bases not matched to a gene: 10. CDR3 length: 19 amino acids. Per germline, CDR1 SGHVS and CDR2 FQNEAQ. CDR3 amino acids: CASSLPGTSGGGHYNEQFF. In nucleotides, the CDR3 is TGTGCCAGCAGCCTCCCGGGGACTAGCGGGGGGGGACACTACAATGAGCAGTTCTTC. Based on the CDR3 plus reference TRBV7-8 and TRBJ2-1, the full variable domain is GAGVSQSPRYKVAKRGQDVALRCDPISGHVSLFWYQQALGQGPEFLTYFQNEAQLDKSGLPSDRFFAERPEGSVSTLKIQRTQQEDSAVYLCASSLPGTSGGGHYNEQFFGPGTRLTVL.

The chain combines TRBV7-8 with TRBJ2-1; 9 bases agree with TRBD2. There are 16 residues in the CDR3. CDR1 is SGHVS and CDR2 is FQNEAQ in the germline V gene. The V gene end was trimmed by 1 base and the J gene end by 7 bases; junction bases not matched to a gene: 8. The DNA for the CDR3 is TGTGCCAGCAGCTTAGACGGAGGTAGCGGGAGTAATGAGCAGTTCTTC. Its protein is CASSLDGGSGSNEQFF.

The chain is built from TRBV28 and TRBJ2-3; TRBD1 is a possible D gene (5 bases). V was pared by 7 bases and J by 0 bases, with 14 bases between. The CDR3 sequence is 15 residues long. The germline CDR1 and CDR2 sequences are MDHEN and SYDVKM. The CDR3 here is CASTRQGLSTDTQYF. The CDR3 DNA sequence: TGTGCCAGCACTCGCCAGGGTTTGAGCACAGATACGCAGTATTTT. Full variable domain (missing parts from reference TRBV28 and TRBJ2-3): DVKVTQSSRYLVKRTGEKVFLECVQDMDHENMFWYRQDPGLGLRLIYFSYDVKMKEKGDIPEGYSVSREKKERFSLILESASTNQTSMYLCASTRQGLSTDTQYFGPGTRLTVL.

In nucleotides, the CDR3 is TGTGCCAGCAGTCTCCCCCTTGGGCGAACTAATGAAAAACTGTTTTTT. Amino acid sequence: CASSLPLGRTNEKLFF. V gene TRBV2 combines with J gene TRBJ1-4, with D unclear. V dropped 5 bases and J dropped 1 base, with 14 bases sitting between them. CDR1 is SNHLY, CDR2 FYNNEI, per germline. The CDR3 spans 16 residues.

This clone has a single count. This chain connects TRBV14 to TRBJ1-1, with 8 bases identical to TRBD1. The CDR3 loop spans 15 amino acids. V lost 1 base to trimming and J lost 5 bases; unmatched junction nucleotides: 6. From germline, CDR1 is SGHDN and CDR2 FVKESK. Written as DNA, the CDR3 is TGTGCCAGCAGCCAAGGAGGCAGGGGGCGGACTGAAGCTTTCTTT. Its translation: CASSQGGRGRTEAFF.

This clone was recorded once. V gene TRBV5-1 combines with J gene TRBJ2-1, with 9 bases lining up with TRBD2. The CDR3 runs 16 residues. V shed 4 bases and J 0 bases; nucleotides not matched to a gene: 5. CDR1 SGHRS and CDR2 YFSETQ come from the germline V gene. The CDR3 sequence is CASSPLAGSSYNEQFF. CDR3 coding DNA: TGCGCCAGCAGCCCCCTAGCGGGGAGCTCCTACAATGAGCAGTTCTTC.

The rearrangement uses TRBV18 and TRBJ2-7, with a tentative D call TRBD2 (7 bases). Per germline, CDR1 KGHSH and CDR2 LQKENI. The V and J ends lost 5 bases and 1 base respectively, with 18 bases between them. CDR3 length: 16 amino acids. The CDR3 protein is CASSSRTGGVSYEQYF. CDR3 DNA: TGTGCCAGCTCATCACGTACGGGGGGCGTATCCTACGAGCAGTACTTC.

A few counts support this clone. The CDR3 DNA reads as TGTGCCAGCAGCAAAAGGGACAGGGAAGAGACCCAGTACTTC. This translates into CASSKRDREETQYF. V is TRBV6-5 and J is TRBJ2-5, with 9 bases lining up with TRBD1. Looked up from germline, CDR1 is MNHEY and CDR2 is SVGAGI. CDR3 length equals 14 residues. Trimming took 6 bases from V and 3 from J; bases not matched to a gene: 5.

The chain employs TRBV24-1 and TRBJ2-1; a weak D match, TRBD2 (5 bases). The germline gives CDR1 KGHDR, CDR2 SFDVKD. This CDR3 comprises 16 residues. Trimming removed 3 bases at V and 5 bases at J, with 16 bases between. The CDR3 region has the DNA TGTGCCACCAGTGATGTGGGAGTGAGAGCAGACAATGAGCAGTTCTTC. This translates into CATSDVGVRADNEQFF.

This clone was seen only a few times. The rearrangement joins TRBV6-7 to TRBJ2-7; 7 bases match TRBD1. TRBV6-7 is recorded as an ORF, its role being uncertain. V lost 2 bases to trimming and J lost 2 bases; unmatched junction nucleotides: 3. The CDR3 runs 14 residues. DNA for the CDR3: TGTGCCAGCAGTTACCCCGACAGGGCCTACGAGCAGTACTTC. This codes for CASSYPDRAYEQYF.

This clone turned up a few times. The V gene is TRBV3-1 (or the pseudogene TRBV3-2), the J gene TRBJ2-5, with 15 bases identical to TRBD2. Unmatched junction bases numbered 13, after V lost 7 bases and J lost 4 bases. The CDR3 runs 18 residues. Germline V CDR1 and CDR2: LGHDT, YNNKEL (reference sequence). The CDR3 loop is CASTRRTSGRVRGETQYF. For the CDR3, the DNA is TGTGCCAGCACCAGGAGGACTAGCGGGAGGGTAAGGGGAGAGACCCAGTACTTC.

This chain links TRBV6-5 with TRBJ2-7; D call uncertain. The CDR3 runs to 13 residues. Per germline, CDR1 MNHEY and CDR2 SVGAGI. The V gene lost 5 bases and the J gene lost 5 bases, with 13 bases spanning the gap. CDR3 protein: CASSLFGPHEQYF. The CDR3 DNA is TGTGCCAGCAGTCTATTCGGTCCTCACGAGCAGTACTTC.

The V call is TRBV9, the J call TRBJ2-1, with D perhaps TRBD2 (6 bases). The germline gives CDR1 SGDLS, CDR2 YYNGEE. This CDR3 spans 16 amino acids. Trimming left V 3 bases short and J 3 bases short, with 16 bases between. The CDR3 here is CASSAKPAGGYNEQFF. CDR3 DNA: TGTGCCAGCAGCGCCAAGCCCGCCGGGGGCTACAATGAGCAGTTCTTC. Full variable domain (outside the CDR3, taken from reference TRBV9 and TRBJ2-1): DSGVTQTPKHLITATGQRVTLRCSPRSGDLSVYWYQQSLDQGLQFLIQYYNGEERAKGNILERFSAQQFPDLHSELNLSSLELGDSALYFCASSAKPAGGYNEQFFGPGTRLTVL.